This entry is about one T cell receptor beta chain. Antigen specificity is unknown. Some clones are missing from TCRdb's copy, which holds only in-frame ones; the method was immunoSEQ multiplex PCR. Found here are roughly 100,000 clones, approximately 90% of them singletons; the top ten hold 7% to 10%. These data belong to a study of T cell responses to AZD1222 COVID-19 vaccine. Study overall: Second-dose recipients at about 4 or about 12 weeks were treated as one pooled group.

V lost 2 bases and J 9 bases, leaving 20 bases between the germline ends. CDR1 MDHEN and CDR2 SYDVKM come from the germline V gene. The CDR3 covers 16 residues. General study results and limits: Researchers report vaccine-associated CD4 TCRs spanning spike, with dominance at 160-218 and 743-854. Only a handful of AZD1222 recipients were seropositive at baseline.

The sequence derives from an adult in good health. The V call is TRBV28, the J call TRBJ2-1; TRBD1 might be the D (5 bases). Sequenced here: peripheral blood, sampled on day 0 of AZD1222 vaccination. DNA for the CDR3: TGTGCCAGCAGTTTAGGTGGGGCCGCCATCTCCACTGAGCAGTTCTTC. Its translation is CASSLGGAAISTEQFF.